The TCR beta chain described here comes from a study of T cells in Graves' hyperthyroidism and ophthalmopathy. Amplified regions were TCR beta CDR3 sequences from RNA transcripts. HTBI primers drove first-round RT-PCR of the TCR CDR3. TCRdb fed the multiplex PCR reads into MiXCR, producing one record per CDR3 protein. The sample lists hundreds of thousands of distinct CDR3 sequences; 45% were seen once. The receptor was derived from an adult man with Graves' disease, either hyperthyroidism or ophthalmopathy (not recorded which). Sequenced sample: peripheral blood or thyroid tissue (not recorded which).

The CDR3 DNA follows: TGCAGTAGGGAGCGGGAGGTTAACTATGGCTACACCTTC. Translation gives CSREREVNYGYTF. The chain links TRBV29-1 to TRBJ1-2; D gene uncertain. Germline V gene sequence: CDR1 SQVTM, CDR2 ANQGSEA. The CDR3 loop spans 13 amino acids. Drawing the rest from reference TRBV29-1 and TRBJ1-2, the complete variable domain is SAVISQKPSRDICQRGTSLTIQCQVDSQVTMMFWYRQQPGQSLTLIATANQGSEATYESGFVIDKFPISRPNLTFSTLTVSNMSPEDSSIYLCSREREVNYGYTFGSGTRLTVV.